This T cell receptor beta chain comes out of a study of CD8+CD57+ T cells in acquired aplastic anemia. About the research overall: DNA recovered from sorted CD4+ and CD8+ cells had a mean of approximately 3.2 ug. General study points: Twenty-nine CD8+ CDR3 sequences were shared between patients and controls. Patients versus controls showed no significant CD8+ Simpson's diversity difference.

The CDR3 runs to 14 residues. This clonotype was counted between two and nine times. Its target is unknown. Mismatch with germline at one junction end may stem from a read error. Profiling of TCR beta VDJ combinations and CDR3 sequences used genomic DNA as template. Each CDR3 protein is one row after TCRdb ran MiXCR on the reads. The sample comprises more than 200,000 distinct CDR3 sequences, approximately 51% of which are singletons, and about 20% rests with the top ten. Those patients picked for sequencing had displayed CD8+CD57+ cell expansion on flow cytometry. Patients were treatment-naive when blood was sampled.

This TCR derives from a human donor with aplastic anemia. The chain is built from TRBV12-3 or TRBV12-4 and TRBJ2-7, with 12 bases lining up with TRBD2. Input material: sorted CD4+, CD8+, or CD8+CD57+ T cells (not recorded which) from PBMCs. CDR3 DNA sequence: TGTGCCGGCAGGGCGACTAGCGGGGGTTTCGAGCAGTACTTC. It translates to CAGRATSGGFEQYF.